The 28 T cell receptor beta chains below were found in one sample sequenced in a study of technical replicates of blood from a few donors. Here immunoSEQ multiplex PCR was the method, and the copy in TCRdb shows in-frame clones only, minus some. This sample yields around 77,000 clones, of which around nine tenths are seen a single time; about 0.37% belongs to the top ten. Specimen: T cells isolated from PBMCs. The receptors originated from a human donor in good health.

The CDR3 region is CASSIQGNGNQPQHF. CDR3 bases: TGTGCCAGTAGTATACAGGGTAATGGCAATCAGCCCCAGCATTTT. J is TRBJ1-5 and V is TRBV19; D possibly corresponds to TRBD1 (5 bases). From germline, CDR1 is LNHDA and CDR2 SQIVND (reference sequence). This CDR3 is 15 amino acids long. Trimming pared 2 bases from V and 2 bases from J, leaving 10 bases between.

The chain carries TRBV10-3 and TRBJ2-1, with 11 positions matching TRBD2. CDR1 and CDR2 (germline): ENHRY, SYGVKD. The length of the CDR3 is 16 residues. V lost 6 bases to trimming and J lost 5 bases; unmatched junction nucleotides: 9. This CDR3 is CAIRDSSGRADNEQFF. CDR3 DNA: TGTGCCATCAGGGACAGTAGCGGGAGGGCCGACAATGAGCAGTTCTTC.

V and J are TRBV29-1 and TRBJ2-5; 14 bases are a match to TRBD2. The V and J ends lost 6 bases and 2 bases, in that order; junction bases with no gene match: 8. Germline CDR1 and CDR2: SQVTM and ANQGSEA. This CDR3 has 16 residues. The DNA for the CDR3 is TGCAGCGTGGATGGGACTAGCGGGAGTGAACAAGAGACCCAGTACTTC. This codes for CSVDGTSGSEQETQYF.

The V call is TRBV10-3, the J call TRBJ1-5, with D hard to call. Looked up from germline, CDR1 is ENHRY and CDR2 is SYGVKD. V gave up 4 bases and J gave up 7 bases, with 11 bases separating them. There are 13 residues in the CDR3. CDR3 DNA: TGTGCCATCAGTGCGGAGGGTGACCAGCCCCAGCATTTT. Translated, it gives CAISAEGDQPQHF.

V gene TRBV19 combines with J gene TRBJ2-7; D might be TRBD1 (6 bases). This CDR3 has 15 residues. Trimming removed 2 bases from V and 0 bases from J, with 11 bases in between. Germline CDR1 reads LNHDA; CDR2 reads SQIVND (reference sequence). The CDR3 loop reads CASSISGAGSYEQYF. CDR3 in DNA: TGTGCCAGTAGTATATCAGGGGCAGGCTCCTACGAGCAGTACTTC.

The chain joins TRBV6-1 to TRBJ2-7; no firm D call. CDR3 length: 11 amino acids. CDR1 and CDR2 from the germline V gene are MNHNS and SASEGT. V was cut by 2 bases and J by 4 bases, with 3 bases left in between. CDR3 DNA sequence: TGTGCCAGCAGTGAACTGTACGAGCAGTACTTC. Protein sequence: CASSELYEQYF.

V and J are TRBV4-1 and TRBJ2-2; unclear D gene. CDR3 length equals 15 residues. From germline, CDR1 is MGHRA and CDR2 YSYEKL. V was trimmed by 0 bases and J by 6 bases, leaving 11 bases between them. In nucleotides, the CDR3 is TGCGCCAGCAGCCAAGAAACTACTTTATCCGGGGAGCTGTTTTTT. Its translation: CASSQETTLSGELFF.

V usage is TRBV7-9 and J usage is TRBJ2-2; 12 positions match TRBD2. The CDR3 spans 18 residues. Germline V gene lookup returns CDR1 SEHNR and CDR2 FQNEAQ (reference sequence). The ends lost 6 bases at V and 2 bases at J; junction bases unmatched: 10. The CDR3 DNA reads as TGTGCCAGCAGTCATACCCGGACTAGCGGGGCTAACACCGGGGAGCTGTTTTTT. Residues: CASSHTRTSGANTGELFF. The full variable domain, rest sourced from reference TRBV7-9 and TRBJ2-2, is DTGVSQNPRHKITKRGQNVTFRCDPISEHNRLYWYRQTLGQGPEFLTYFQNEAQLEKSRLLSDRFSAERPKGSFSTLEIQRTEQGDSAMYLCASSHTRTSGANTGELFFGEGSRLTVL.

The chain couples TRBV29-1 to TRBJ2-5; TRBD2 agrees at 9 bases. CDR1 and CDR2 (germline): SQVTM, ANQGSEA. This CDR3 region has 14 residues. J was trimmed by 5 bases and V by 3 bases; bases with no gene match: 7. The CDR3 loop reads CSVDVAGVRETQYF. In DNA, the CDR3 is TGCAGCGTTGATGTAGCGGGAGTAAGGGAGACCCAGTACTTC. Drawing the rest from reference TRBV29-1 and TRBJ2-5, the complete variable domain is SAVISQKPSRDICQRGTSLTIQCQVDSQVTMMFWYRQQPGQSLTLIATANQGSEATYESGFVIDKFPISRPNLTFSTLTVSNMSPEDSSIYLCSVDVAGVRETQYFGPGTRLLVL.

The V and J genes are TRBV5-1 and TRBJ2-7; 11 positions match TRBD2. Trimming removed 4 bases from V and 5 bases from J; junction bases left unmatched: 11. This CDR3 region has 16 residues. The germline gives CDR1 SGHRS, CDR2 YFSETQ. CDR3 residues: CASSRKLTSGVHEQYF. The DNA for the CDR3 is TGCGCCAGCAGCCGAAAACTGACTAGCGGGGTCCACGAGCAGTACTTC. The full variable domain, its missing parts supplied by reference TRBV5-1 and TRBJ2-7, is KAGVTQTPRYLIKTRGQQVTLSCSPISGHRSVSWYQQTPGQGLQFLFEYFSETQRNKGNFPGRFSGRQFSNSRSEMNVSTLELGDSALYLCASSRKLTSGVHEQYFGPGTRLTVT.

The chain joins TRBV6-5 to TRBJ2-7; D not certain. Per the germline V gene, CDR1 is MNHEY and CDR2 is SVGAGI. CDR3 size: 14 residues. Trimming took 4 bases from V and 0 from J, leaving 10 bases between them. This chain's CDR3 is CASSSRKSSYEQYF. The CDR3 bases are TGTGCCAGCAGTTCTAGGAAGAGCTCCTACGAGCAGTACTTC.

The chain carries TRBV5-1 and TRBJ1-4; 8 bases are shared with TRBD1. Trimming took 4 bases from V and 6 from J; bases not matched to a gene: 8. This CDR3 is built from 15 residues. The germline gives CDR1 SGHRS, CDR2 YFSETQ. The CDR3 here is CASSTRGREDEKLFF. In DNA, the CDR3 is TGCGCCAGCAGCACCAGGGGGCGAGAGGATGAAAAACTGTTTTTT. Filled out from reference TRBV5-1 and TRBJ1-4, the complete variable domain reads KAGVTQTPRYLIKTRGQQVTLSCSPISGHRSVSWYQQTPGQGLQFLFEYFSETQRNKGNFPGRFSGRQFSNSRSEMNVSTLELGDSALYLCASSTRGREDEKLFFGSGTQLSVL.

V usage is TRBV28 and J usage is TRBJ1-3; TRBD1 might be the D (5 bases). V was trimmed by 5 bases and J by 0 bases, leaving 11 bases between them. The CDR3 is 15 amino acids. Germline assignment: CDR1 MDHEN and CDR2 SYDVKM. The CDR3 spells CASSTPGGSGNTIYF. Written as DNA, the CDR3 is TGTGCCAGCAGTACACCGGGGGGCTCTGGAAACACCATATATTTT.

This rearrangement joins TRBV5-6 to TRBJ2-3; D not certain. CDR3 size: 17 residues. CDR1 and CDR2 from the germline V gene are SGHDT and YYEEEE. With 2 bases removed from V and 0 bases from J, the gap between germline ends came to 16 bases. CDR3 residues: CASSLRPTAPSTDTQYF. In nucleotides, the CDR3 is TGTGCCAGCAGCTTAAGACCAACAGCTCCAAGCACAGATACGCAGTATTTT.

A few counts support this clone. The gene calls are TRBV7-3 and TRBJ1-1; a weak D match, TRBD1 (6 bases). The CDR3 runs 13 residues. Trimming stripped 5 bases from V and 1 base from J, with 8 bases between. Germline V gene sequence: CDR1 SGHTA, CDR2 FQGTGA. CDR3 nucleotide sequence: TGTGCCAGCAGCCCACAGGGGAACACTGAAGCTTTCTTT. Translated: CASSPQGNTEAFF. The variable domain in full, with the rest retrieved from reference TRBV7-3 and TRBJ1-1, is GAGVSQTPSNKVTEKGKYVELRCDPISGHTALYWYRQSLGQGPEFLIYFQGTGAADDSGLPNDRFFAVRPEGSVSTLKIQRTERGDSAVYLCASSPQGNTEAFFGQGTRLTVV.

The rearrangement links TRBV29-1 to TRBJ2-4, with a possible D match to TRBD2 (6 bases). Per germline, CDR1 SQVTM and CDR2 ANQGSEA. V was pared by 5 bases and J by 7 bases, with 9 bases between. The CDR3 spans 11 residues. CDR3 coding DNA: TGCAGCGTTCTGGGGGGTAACATTCAGTACTTC. Translating it yields CSVLGGNIQYF.

The chain recombines TRBV19 with TRBJ1-5, with 9 bases identical to TRBD1. Germline V gives CDR1 LNHDA, CDR2 SQIVND (reference sequence). CDR3 length equals 16 residues. V was pared by 4 bases and J by 6 bases, with 10 bases of the junction left unmatched. The CDR3 sequence is CASSRDRVGIRQPQHF. The CDR3 DNA reads TGTGCCAGTAGTAGGGACAGGGTAGGAATTCGTCAGCCCCAGCATTTT.

The chain links TRBV29-1 to TRBJ1-1; TRBD1 matches at 8 bases. V lost 4 bases, J lost 5 bases, and 6 bases stayed unmatched. The CDR3 totals 13 residues. Germline V CDR1 and CDR2: SQVTM, ANQGSEA. CDR3 bases: TGCAGCGTTGGGGTACAGGGGGTAACTGAAGCTTTCTTT. The encoded protein is CSVGVQGVTEAFF.

This chain links TRBV9 with TRBJ2-5; TRBD2 aligns across 14 bases. The CDR3 has 18 amino acids. Germline V gene data show CDR1 as SGDLS and CDR2 as YYNGEE. Trimming at V came to 0 bases and at J to 2 bases, leaving 6 bases not matched to a gene. CDR3 DNA: TGTGCCAGCAGCGTAGCTTCCGGGACTAGCGGGAGTCAAGAGACCCAGTACTTC. Encoded protein: CASSVASGTSGSQETQYF.

This clone was counted a single time. The chain combines TRBV7-3 with TRBJ1-2; TRBD1 might be the D (6 bases). CDR3 length: 16 amino acids. V lost 4 bases and J 6 bases, leaving 21 bases between the germline ends. Germline V CDR1 and CDR2: SGHTA, FQGTGA. CDR3 in amino acids: CASSSPDRRTEDGYTF. The CDR3 nucleotides read TGTGCCAGCAGCTCCCCCGACCGGCGGACAGAGGATGGCTACACCTTC.

The genes are TRBV4-1 and TRBJ2-7; perhaps TRBD2 as D (5 bases). The V and J ends lost 1 base and 1 base respectively, with 11 bases between them. The CDR3 spans 15 residues. From germline, CDR1 is MGHRA and CDR2 YSYEKL. CDR3 protein: CASSQGPGSSYEQYF. CDR3 bases: TGCGCCAGCAGCCAAGGGCCGGGATCATCCTACGAGCAGTACTTC.

This clone was detected only once. The chain couples TRBV7-2 to TRBJ2-3, with a possible D match to TRBD2 (6 bases). The CDR3 totals 15 residues. V shed 4 bases and J shed 0 bases, with 11 bases lying between them. In germline, CDR1 is SGHTA, CDR2 FQGNSA. The CDR3 spells CASSSPGDSTDTQYF. CDR3 sequence (DNA): TGTGCCAGCAGCTCCCCGGGGGACAGCACAGATACGCAGTATTTT.

The chain combines TRBV27 with TRBJ2-3; 9 nucleotides align to TRBD2. V lost 7 bases, J lost 2 bases, and 10 bases stayed unmatched. CDR3 size: 16 residues. Germline values: CDR1 MNHEY, CDR2 SMNVEV (reference sequence). CDR3: CASIGRASGVTDTQYF. DNA of the CDR3: TGTGCCAGCATCGGTCGGGCTAGCGGGGTCACAGATACGCAGTATTTT.

V gene TRBV9 combines with J gene TRBJ2-7; D not resolved. Germline V lookup: CDR1 SGDLS, CDR2 YYNGEE. The CDR3 consists of 11 residues. Deletions cut 5 bases from V and 0 bases from J, with 3 bases between. The chain's CDR3 is CASSYSYEQYF. The CDR3 DNA sequence: TGTGCCAGCAGTTACTCCTACGAGCAGTACTTC.

V usage is TRBV4-3 and J usage is TRBJ2-2; a possible D gene is TRBD1 (5 bases). From germline, CDR1 is LGHNA and CDR2 YSLEER. CDR3 size: 16 residues. V gave up 1 base and J gave up 4 bases, with 13 bases separating them. Written as DNA, the CDR3 is TGCGCCAGCAGCCAAGCTTTCCAAGGGGTCACCGGGGAGCTGTTTTTT. Encoded protein: CASSQAFQGVTGELFF.

This clone is a singleton in its sample. This sequence joins TRBV7-9 and TRBJ1-2, with D possibly matching TRBD1 (5 bases). The CDR3 runs to 14 residues. CDR1 and CDR2 from the germline V gene are SEHNR and FQNEAQ (reference sequence). Trimming shortened V by 1 base and J by 10 bases, and 16 bases separated the two germline ends. The CDR3 DNA reads TGTGCCAGCAGCTTAGTTGCGGACATCTTTCCCTACACCTTC. It yields the protein CASSLVADIFPYTF.

The rearrangement uses TRBV11-2 and TRBJ2-7, with a tentative D call TRBD2 (6 bases). V lost 0 bases and J 5 bases, leaving 8 bases between the germline ends. The CDR3 covers 13 residues. Germline V lookup: CDR1 SGHAT, CDR2 FQNNGV. In nucleotides, the CDR3 is TGTGCCAGCAGCTTAGACGGGAGAGACGAGCAGTACTTC. This translates into CASSLDGRDEQYF.

The rearrangement links TRBV5-4 to TRBJ1-1; TRBD1 might be the D (5 bases). V was trimmed by 2 bases and J by 8 bases, leaving 19 bases between them. This CDR3 contains 15 residues. The germline CDR1 and CDR2 sequences are SGHNT and YYREEE (reference sequence). CDR3 sequence (DNA): TGTGCCAGCAGCTTCGGGCAAGTCGGGGGTTGGGAAGCTTTCTTT. Its translation: CASSFGQVGGWEAFF. The complete variable domain, with remaining parts taken from reference TRBV5-4 and TRBJ1-1, reads ETGVTQSPTHLIKTRGQQVTLRCSSQSGHNTVSWYQQALGQGPQFIFQYYREEENGRGNFPPRFSGLQFPNYSSELNVNALELDDSALYLCASSFGQVGGWEAFFGQGTRLTVV.